One and the same sample provided the 20 T cell receptor beta chains below, sequenced in a study of spatial heterogeneity in lung cancer. Time point reported: sample taken at primary tumor resection. MiXCR was run by TCRdb on the 5' RACE reads, yielding one entry per CDR3 protein. The sample gives some 13,000 distinct CDR3 sequences, 3.5% to 4% of which show up once; 40% to 45% is in the top ten. Sequencing used PBMCs, obtained at surgery. These receptor sequences come from a male donor with early-stage non-small cell lung cancer.

The sample holds many counts of this clonotype. The rearrangement joins TRBV5-1 to TRBJ2-7, with 8 bases matching TRBD2. With 4 bases clipped from V and 0 bases from J, the junction kept 3 bases outside the gene matches. From germline, CDR1 is SGHRS and CDR2 YFSETQ. The CDR3 length is 14 residues. CDR3 residues: CASSGTSPSYEQYF. CDR3 in DNA: TGCGCCAGCAGCGGGACTAGTCCCTCCTACGAGCAGTACTTC.

At least ten counts were recorded for this clonotype. The chain recombines TRBV7-9 with TRBJ2-7; TRBD2 agrees at 13 bases. The CDR3 contains 17 residues. Germline trimming cut 2 bases from V and 0 bases from J; bases unmatched to any gene: 4. Germline lookup yields CDR1 SEHNR and CDR2 FQNEAQ (reference sequence). In DNA form, the CDR3 reads TGTGCCAGCAGCTTACCGACTAGCGGGAGGAGCTCCTACGAGCAGTACTTC. Translation gives CASSLPTSGRSSYEQYF.

V usage is TRBV18 and J usage is TRBJ2-6; D remains ambiguous. This CDR3 spans 14 amino acids. CDR1 and CDR2 from the germline V gene are KGHSH and LQKENI. The V gene lost 0 bases and the J gene lost 3 bases, with 3 bases spanning the gap. The CDR3 DNA reads as TGTGCCAGCTCACCACCGGGTGGGGCCAACGTCCTGACTTTC. This sequence encodes CASSPPGGANVLTF.

This clonotype has a count of ten or more. The chain joins TRBV9 to TRBJ2-3; 13 nucleotides align to TRBD2. The V gene's germline CDR1 is SGDLS and CDR2 YYNGEE. This CDR3 contains 18 residues. V gave up 0 bases and J gave up 1 base; unmatched junction bases: 5. CDR3 loop: CASSVGGGLAGGTDTQYF. The CDR3 DNA is TGTGCCAGCAGCGTAGGGGGTGGACTAGCGGGAGGCACAGATACGCAGTATTTT. Variable domain in full (rest from reference TRBV9 and TRBJ2-3): DSGVTQTPKHLITATGQRVTLRCSPRSGDLSVYWYQQSLDQGLQFLIQYYNGEERAKGNILERFSAQQFPDLHSELNLSSLELGDSALYFCASSVGGGLAGGTDTQYFGPGTRLTVL.

In this sample, this clonotype turned up many times. This chain links TRBV15 with TRBJ2-3; no reliable D call. This CDR3 is built from 14 residues. The V end lost 3 bases, the J end lost 1 base, and 8 bases lay between the germline ends. Germline V lookup: CDR1 LNHNV, CDR2 YYDKDF (reference sequence). The CDR3 coding sequence is TGTGCCACCAGCAGGGGCTTAGGCACAGATACGCAGTATTTT. This sequence encodes CATSRGLGTDTQYF. Combining the CDR3 with reference TRBV15 and TRBJ2-3 gives the whole variable domain DAMVIQNPRYQVTQFGKPVTLSCSQTLNHNVMYWYQQKSSQAPKLLFHYYDKDFNNEADTPDNFQSRRPNTSFCFLDIRSPGLGDTAMYLCATSRGLGTDTQYFGPGTRLTVL.

This chain connects TRBV15 to TRBJ2-7, with D possibly TRBD2 on 5 matching bases. V was clipped by 0 bases and J by 6 bases, with 12 bases between them. This CDR3 region has 14 residues. The V gene's germline CDR1 is LNHNV and CDR2 YYDKDF (reference sequence). The CDR3 DNA reads as TGTGCCACCAGCAGAGAATTCCAGGCGGGCGAGCAGTACTTC. This translates into CATSREFQAGEQYF.

This clonotype was observed a handful of times. The V gene is TRBV20-1, the J gene TRBJ2-1; perhaps TRBD2 as D (6 bases). Germline CDR1 reads DFQATT; CDR2 reads SNEGSKA (reference sequence). Deletions cut 8 bases from V and 8 bases from J, with 19 bases between. This CDR3 region has 13 residues. CDR3 protein: CSPSLSRRDEQFF. CDR3 DNA: TGCAGTCCCTCCCTTTCCAGGAGGGATGAGCAGTTCTTC.

This clonotype was observed many times. V gene TRBV28 combines with J gene TRBJ2-3; no clear D. V lost 5 bases and J 0 bases, leaving 3 bases between the germline ends. The germline CDR1 and CDR2 sequences are MDHEN and SYDVKM. The length of the CDR3 is 12 residues. The CDR3 region has the DNA TGTGCCAGCAGTGGCAGCACAGATACGCAGTATTTT. Protein product: CASSGSTDTQYF.

V and J are TRBV20-1 and TRBJ2-3; D call uncertain. Germline V gene sequence: CDR1 DFQATT, CDR2 SNEGSKA (reference sequence). V dropped 4 bases and J dropped 8 bases, with 13 bases sitting between them. The CDR3 runs to 12 residues. In DNA, the CDR3 is TGCAGTGCTATGAACCGCGGCCCTACGCAGTATTTT. This translates into CSAMNRGPTQYF.

This clonotype was detected many times. The J gene is TRBJ2-1, the V gene TRBV19, with D unclear. Germline lookup yields CDR1 LNHDA and CDR2 SQIVND (reference sequence). The V end was cut by 0 bases, the J end by 0 bases, with 6 bases between. The CDR3 length is 15 residues. In DNA form, the CDR3 reads TGTGCCAGTAGTATAGACGGTAGCTCCTACAATGAGCAGTTCTTC. Its protein is CASSIDGSSYNEQFF.

This clonotype came up many times. The rearrangement uses TRBV7-2 and TRBJ2-5, with TRBD1 identical over 10 bases. The CDR3 has 16 residues. Trimming took 1 base from V and 6 from J; bases not matched to a gene: 8. Germline CDR1 is SGHTA and CDR2 is FQGNSA. Here the CDR3 reads CASSLGMGTGAKTQYF. The CDR3 nucleotides read TGTGCCAGCAGCTTAGGAATGGGGACAGGGGCTAAGACCCAGTACTTC.

This clonotype has a count of ten or more. The CDR3 is CASSSFQGPYGYTF. Written as DNA, the CDR3 is TGTGCCAGCAGTTCCTTTCAGGGTCCCTATGGCTACACCTTC. This chain connects TRBV27 to TRBJ1-2; possible D gene TRBD1, 5 bases. The germline V and J ends were trimmed by 4 bases and 4 bases, with 13 bases remaining between them. Germline lookup yields CDR1 MNHEY and CDR2 SMNVEV (reference sequence). The CDR3 totals 14 residues.

This clonotype was recorded many times. The chain couples TRBV7-9 to TRBJ2-2; D gene uncertain. Germline lookup yields CDR1 SEHNR and CDR2 FQNEAQ (reference sequence). This CDR3 contains 15 residues. Trimming shortened V by 1 base and J by 1 base, and 7 bases separated the two germline ends. DNA of the CDR3: TGTGCCAGCAGCTTAGAGGGCGGGAACACCGGGGAGCTGTTTTTT. This translates into CASSLEGGNTGELFF. Together with reference TRBV7-9 and TRBJ2-2, the CDR3 gives the full variable domain: DTGVSQNPRHKITKRGQNVTFRCDPISEHNRLYWYRQTLGQGPEFLTYFQNEAQLEKSRLLSDRFSAERPKGSFSTLEIQRTEQGDSAMYLCASSLEGGNTGELFFGEGSRLTVL.

This clonotype was observed a handful of times. The chain carries TRBV27 and TRBJ2-7, with 7 bases aligning to TRBD2. The germline V gene encodes CDR1 MNHEY and CDR2 SMNVEV (reference sequence). After removal of 0 bases from V and 7 bases from J, the junction contained 6 bases not matched to a gene. The CDR3 contains 14 residues. In DNA form, the CDR3 reads TGTGCCAGCAGTTTATCTTGGCCCGGGGGGGAGCAGTACTTC. Translated, it gives CASSLSWPGGEQYF.

The chain is built from TRBV28 and TRBJ2-7, with D perhaps matching TRBD2 (7 bases). The CDR3 loop spans 16 amino acids. Germline lookup yields CDR1 MDHEN and CDR2 SYDVKM. V dropped 6 bases and J dropped 0 bases, with 18 bases sitting between them. This CDR3 is CASRGGTRTISYEQYF. The CDR3 region has the DNA TGTGCCAGCAGGGGAGGGACACGGACAATCTCCTACGAGCAGTACTTC.

This clonotype was detected ten times or more. V and J are TRBV7-8 and TRBJ2-3; D may be TRBD1 or TRBD2 (6 bases each). There are 17 residues in the CDR3. V was pared by 1 base and J by 4 bases, with 18 bases between. The germline CDR1 and CDR2 sequences are SGHVS and FQNEAQ. The CDR3 coding sequence is TGTGCCAGCAGCTTAGGGGGGGCTGGGAGTGGGCCAGATACGCAGTATTTT. Its translation: CASSLGGAGSGPDTQYF.

This clonotype was seen many times. CDR3 protein: CASSLAGVQGAFF. CDR3 nucleotide sequence: TGTGCCAGCAGCTTGGCAGGCGTCCAAGGGGCTTTCTTT. The genes are TRBV11-2 and TRBJ1-1, with D unclear. Germline V gives CDR1 SGHAT, CDR2 FQNNGV. The CDR3 spans 13 residues. V gave up 3 bases and J gave up 11 bases, with 16 bases separating them.

This clonotype was detected many times. The chain employs TRBV11-2 and TRBJ2-5; 10 bases fit TRBD2. V lost 10 bases, J lost 3 bases, and 5 bases stayed unmatched. Germline V gives CDR1 SGHAT, CDR2 FQNNGV. CDR3 length: 13 residues. The CDR3 here is CATSGRPEETQYF. The CDR3, as DNA: TGTGCCACTAGCGGGAGACCAGAAGAGACCCAGTACTTC.

In its sample, this clonotype was seen many times. V gene TRBV21-1 combines with J gene TRBJ1-6; the table's D gene call, TRBD1, was not cross checked with the DNA. TRBV21-1 has pseudogene status. This CDR3 region has 12 residues. The chain's CDR3 is CASSPRGERFHF. DNA for the CDR3: TGTGCCAGCAGCCCCCGGGGGGAAAGATTCCACTTT.

This clonotype was seen repeatedly, ten times or more. The chain employs TRBV27 and TRBJ2-5; D is unclear. Germline loops: CDR1 MNHEY, CDR2 SMNVEV (reference sequence). Trimming took 3 bases from V and 2 from J, leaving 7 bases between them. This CDR3 is 13 amino acids long. The CDR3 DNA sequence: TGTGCCAGCAGTTTTCGGCGGCAAGAGACCCAGTACTTC. Protein product: CASSFRRQETQYF.